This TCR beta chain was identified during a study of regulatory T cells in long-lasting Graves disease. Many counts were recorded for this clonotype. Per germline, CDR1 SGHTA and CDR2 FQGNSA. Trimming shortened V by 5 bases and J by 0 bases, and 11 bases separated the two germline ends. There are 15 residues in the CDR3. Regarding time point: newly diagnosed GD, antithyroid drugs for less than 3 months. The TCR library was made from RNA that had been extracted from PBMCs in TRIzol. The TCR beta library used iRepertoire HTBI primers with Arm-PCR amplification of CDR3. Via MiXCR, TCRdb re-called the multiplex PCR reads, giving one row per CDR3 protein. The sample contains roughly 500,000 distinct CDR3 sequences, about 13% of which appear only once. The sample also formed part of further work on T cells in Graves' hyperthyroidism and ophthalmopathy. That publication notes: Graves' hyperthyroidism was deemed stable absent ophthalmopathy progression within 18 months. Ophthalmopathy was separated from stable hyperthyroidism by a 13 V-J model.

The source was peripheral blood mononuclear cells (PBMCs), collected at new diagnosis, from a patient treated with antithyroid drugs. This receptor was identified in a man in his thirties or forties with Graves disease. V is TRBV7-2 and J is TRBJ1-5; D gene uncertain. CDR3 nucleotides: TGTGCCAGCAGCCTAGTCGGGGTTAGCAATCAGCCCCAGCATTTT. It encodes CASSLVGVSNQPQHF.